These 21 T cell receptor beta chains share one sample of origin, sequenced in a study of identifying expanded T cells in peripheral blood. Here immunoSEQ multiplex PCR was the method, and the copy in TCRdb shows in-frame clones only, minus some. The data hold about 91,000 clones, with 70% to 90% observed a single time. Sequenced sample: blood. The receptors derive from a person between 18 and 69 years old in good health.

This clone is a singleton in its sample. This chain uses TRBV4-1 with TRBJ2-3; D may be TRBD1 or TRBD2 (5 bases each). The CDR3 sequence is 13 residues long. The germline V gene encodes CDR1 MGHRA and CDR2 YSYEKL. V gave up 4 bases and J gave up 6 bases, with 11 bases separating them. The CDR3 loop is CASSPLGEDTQYF. The CDR3 DNA reads TGCGCCAGCAGCCCCTTGGGGGAGGATACGCAGTATTTT.

The chain couples TRBV28 to TRBJ2-7; no firm D call. Per germline, CDR1 MDHEN and CDR2 SYDVKM. This CDR3 is 11 amino acids long. V was trimmed by 5 bases and J by 4 bases, leaving 6 bases between them. Written as DNA, the CDR3 is TGTGCCAGCAGTCCCAGGTACGAGCAGTACTTC. This translates into CASSPRYEQYF. Looking up the rest from reference TRBV28 and TRBJ2-7 gives the full variable domain: DVKVTQSSRYLVKRTGEKVFLECVQDMDHENMFWYRQDPGLGLRLIYFSYDVKMKEKGDIPEGYSVSREKKERFSLILESASTNQTSMYLCASSPRYEQYFGPGTRLTVT.

This rearrangement joins TRBV5-4 to TRBJ1-1; TRBD1 is a possible D gene (5 bases). The germline V gene encodes CDR1 SGHNT and CDR2 YYREEE (reference sequence). This CDR3 comprises 15 residues. Trimming left V 0 bases short and J 1 base short, with 10 bases between. The CDR3 sequence is CASSLVGDPNTEAFF. Here the CDR3 DNA reads TGTGCCAGCAGCTTGGTAGGGGATCCGAACACTGAAGCTTTCTTT.

The chain is built from TRBV5-6 and TRBJ1-1; 11 nucleotides agree with TRBD1. Trimming cost V 4 bases and J 6 bases; bases outside gene matches: 8. The CDR3 consists of 15 residues. Germline assignment: CDR1 SGHDT and CDR2 YYEEEE. The CDR3 region is CASSPRTGGAPEAFF. DNA of the CDR3: TGTGCCAGCAGCCCTCGGACAGGGGGCGCCCCTGAAGCTTTCTTT. Full variable domain (rest looked up from reference TRBV5-6 and TRBJ1-1): DAGVTQSPTHLIKTRGQQVTLRCSPKSGHDTVSWYQQALGQGPQFIFQYYEEEERQRGNFPDRFSGHQFPNYSSELNVNALLLGDSALYLCASSPRTGGAPEAFFGQGTRLTVV.

The rearrangement links TRBV11-2 to TRBJ1-6; the D gene is possibly TRBD1 (6 bases). The germline gives CDR1 SGHAT, CDR2 FQNNGV. This CDR3 has 15 amino acids. V gave up 5 bases and J gave up 3 bases, with 11 bases separating them. The CDR3 nucleotides read TGTGCCAGCAGCCTCGGGACAAGCTATAATTCACCCCTCCACTTT. Its translation: CASSLGTSYNSPLHF.

The chain uses TRBV11-2 and TRBJ2-3; either TRBD1 or TRBD2 may fit D (6 bases each). The CDR3 totals 15 residues. V lost 5 bases, J lost 4 bases, and 16 bases lay in between. Germline CDR1 and CDR2: SGHAT and FQNNGV. CDR3 loop: CASSTDPGAPDTQYF. The CDR3 DNA reads TGTGCCAGCAGCACAGACCCGGGGGCCCCAGATACGCAGTATTTT.

A few counts support this clone. The chain joins TRBV7-8 to TRBJ1-5; TRBD1 might be the D (6 bases). There are 14 residues in the CDR3. Trimming removed 5 bases from V and 4 bases from J, with 12 bases in between. Germline CDR1 reads SGHVS; CDR2 reads FQNEAQ. CDR3 in DNA: TGTGCCAGCAGCCCAGCAGGACAGAATCAGCCCCAGCATTTT. Amino acids: CASSPAGQNQPQHF.

The chain is built from TRBV6-1 and TRBJ1-2; 9 bases align to TRBD1. V lost 7 bases to trimming and J lost 8 bases; unmatched junction nucleotides: 8. Per germline, CDR1 MNHNS and CDR2 SASEGT. The CDR3 totals 13 residues. CDR3 nucleotides: TGTGCCAGCAACTTCCGGGACAGGGACGGCTACACCTTC. Translated, it gives CASNFRDRDGYTF.

The chain couples TRBV30 to TRBJ2-1; D uncertain. This CDR3 contains 14 residues. V dropped 3 bases and J dropped 0 bases, with 9 bases sitting between them. Germline V lookup: CDR1 GTSNPN, CDR2 SVGIG (reference sequence). The CDR3 DNA reads TGTGCCTGGAGGGTTGAGAGCTCCTACAATGAGCAGTTCTTC. It yields the protein CAWRVESSYNEQFF.

This clone has at least ten counts. The rearrangement joins TRBV6-1 to TRBJ1-6; no definite D call. Trimming removed 3 bases at V and 6 bases at J, with 9 bases between. Looked up from germline, CDR1 is MNHNS and CDR2 is SASEGT. The CDR3 length is 14 residues. CDR3 sequence (DNA): TGTGCCAGCAGTGATCGGGCAGGTAATTCACCCCTCCACTTT. Protein product: CASSDRAGNSPLHF.

The rearrangement links TRBV5-4 to TRBJ2-4, with 8 positions matching TRBD1. V was clipped by 4 bases and J by 6 bases; unmatched bases: 3. The CDR3 sequence is 13 residues long. The germline V gene has CDR1 SGHNT and CDR2 YYREEE (reference sequence). The CDR3 DNA reads as TGTGCCAGCAGCCTCGGACAGGGAAACATTCAGTACTTC. Translating gives CASSLGQGNIQYF.

The V call is TRBV30, the J call TRBJ1-1; D may be TRBD1 (6 bases). Germline assignment: CDR1 GTSNPN and CDR2 SVGIG (reference sequence). The V end lost 0 bases, the J end lost 8 bases, and 13 bases lay between the germline ends. The CDR3 is 13 amino acids. This chain's CDR3 is CAWSVTRTVEAFF. In nucleotides, the CDR3 is TGTGCCTGGAGTGTAACACGGACAGTCGAAGCTTTCTTT.

The rearrangement links TRBV19 to TRBJ1-4, with no clear D. This CDR3 contains 12 residues. Trimming removed 5 bases at V and 4 bases at J, with 5 bases between. CDR1 is LNHDA and CDR2 is SQIVND in the germline V gene (reference sequence). CDR3 nucleotides: TGTGCCAGTAGTCCTCTTAATGAAAAACTGTTTTTT. It translates to CASSPLNEKLFF.

The chain uses TRBV5-6 and TRBJ2-3, with a tentative D call TRBD1 (5 bases). CDR1 is SGHDT and CDR2 is YYEEEE in the germline V gene. V lost 0 bases and J 3 bases, leaving 8 bases between the germline ends. This CDR3 region has 14 residues. The CDR3 DNA is TGTGCCAGCAGCTTGGAGGGGCTTACAGATACGCAGTATTTT. Amino acids: CASSLEGLTDTQYF.

This chain connects TRBV4-2 to TRBJ2-7, with 8 bases matching TRBD2. CDR1 and CDR2 from the germline V gene are LGHNA and YNFKEQ. CDR3 length equals 16 residues. V shed 0 bases and J 6 bases; nucleotides not matched to a gene: 10. The DNA of the CDR3 is TGTGCCAGCAGCCAAGATCTTGGGACTAGTCTCGGCGAGCAGTACTTC. Translation gives CASSQDLGTSLGEQYF.

The CDR3 here is CASSASQADGNTEAFF. CDR3 sequence (DNA): TGTGCCAGCAGTGCATCACAGGCTGACGGTAACACTGAAGCTTTCTTT. V is TRBV6-1 and J is TRBJ1-1; D possibly corresponds to TRBD1 (5 bases). This CDR3 comprises 16 residues. Germline CDR1 and CDR2: MNHNS and SASEGT. V lost 4 bases, J lost 2 bases, and 17 bases lay in between.

The chain combines TRBV18 with TRBJ1-1; 7 bases are a match to TRBD1. The germline CDR1 and CDR2 sequences are KGHSH and LQKENI. V was pared by 4 bases and J by 1 base, with 3 bases of the junction left unmatched. CDR3 length: 14 amino acids. Here the CDR3 reads CASSQRTGNTEAFF. CDR3 coding DNA: TGTGCCAGCTCACAACGGACAGGGAACACTGAAGCTTTCTTT.

The chain uses TRBV29-1 and TRBJ2-7; D remains unclear. CDR3 length equals 13 residues. Germline CDR1 reads SQVTM; CDR2 reads ANQGSEA. Between the trimmed V and J ends, which lost 4 bases and 3 bases, there was a span of 13 bases. For the CDR3, the DNA is TGCAGCGTTGGAGAGGCGATAGGCTACGAGCAGTACTTC. Its translation: CSVGEAIGYEQYF.

The chain carries TRBV30 and TRBJ2-5; TRBD2 matches at 14 bases. V gave up 0 bases and J gave up 2 bases; unmatched junction bases: 8. CDR3 length equals 18 residues. CDR1 is GTSNPN and CDR2 is SVGIG in the germline V gene (reference sequence). CDR3 protein: CAWSVRLAGGNLQETQYF. The CDR3 nucleotides read TGTGCCTGGAGTGTACGACTAGCGGGGGGGAATTTACAAGAGACCCAGTACTTC.

This chain connects TRBV9 to TRBJ2-1; 9 bases line up with TRBD1. There are 13 residues in the CDR3. Germline CDR1 SGDLS, CDR2 YYNGEE. V trimming: 4 bases; J trimming: 12 bases; junction bases outside the gene matches: 8. CDR3 loop: CASSPNRGLRQFF. In nucleotides, the CDR3 is TGTGCCAGCAGCCCCAACAGGGGGCTTAGGCAGTTCTTC.

This clone was seen a handful of times. The chain combines TRBV6-4 with TRBJ2-3, with 9 bases that match TRBD2. Germline-derived CDR1 and CDR2 are MRHNA and SNTAGT. V dropped 5 bases and J dropped 6; count of bases not matched to a gene: 9. The CDR3 is made up of 15 amino acids. In nucleotides, the CDR3 is TGTGCCAGCAGTCCCTTAGCGGGAGAAGGGGATACGCAGTATTTT. Protein sequence: CASSPLAGEGDTQYF.